This TCR beta chain emerged from a study of blood T cell repertoires in COVID-19. This clone was recorded only once. CDR3 length equals 15 residues. Trimming pared 5 bases from V and 0 bases from J, leaving 14 bases between. Germline lookup yields CDR1 MRHNA and CDR2 SNTAGT. Per the original methods: Estimates of nucleated cell counts were drawn from the amplification of reference gene primers. Generated by immunoSEQ multiplex PCR, the TCRdb table keeps only in-frame clones and is missing some. V and J calls and clone size follow that table, whereas D and trimming were derived from the DNA. This sample has 150,000 to 200,000 clones, with 80% to 90% found just once.

The chain carries TRBV6-4 and TRBJ2-7, with a possible D match to TRBD1 (5 bases). Sequencing used peripheral blood. The sequence came from a human donor in a cohort sampled during active COVID-19. The CDR3 is CASSLETGGSYEQYF. The CDR3 DNA reads as TGTGCCAGCAGTCTAGAAACAGGCGGCTCCTACGAGCAGTACTTC.